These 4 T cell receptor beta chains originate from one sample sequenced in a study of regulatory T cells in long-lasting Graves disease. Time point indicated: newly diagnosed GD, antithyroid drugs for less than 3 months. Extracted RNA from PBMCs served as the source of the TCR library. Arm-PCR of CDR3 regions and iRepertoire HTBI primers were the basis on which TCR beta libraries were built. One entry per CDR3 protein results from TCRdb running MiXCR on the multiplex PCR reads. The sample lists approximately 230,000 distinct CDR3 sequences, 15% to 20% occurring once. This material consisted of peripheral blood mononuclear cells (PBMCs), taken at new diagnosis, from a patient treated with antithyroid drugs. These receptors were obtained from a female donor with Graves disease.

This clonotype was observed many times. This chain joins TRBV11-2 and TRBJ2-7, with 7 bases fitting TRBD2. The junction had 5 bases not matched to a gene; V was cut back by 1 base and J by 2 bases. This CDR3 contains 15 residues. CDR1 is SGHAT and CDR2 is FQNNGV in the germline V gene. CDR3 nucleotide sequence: TGTGCCAGCAGCTTAGGCGGGAGATGGGCCTACGAGCAGTACTTC. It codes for CASSLGGRWAYEQYF.

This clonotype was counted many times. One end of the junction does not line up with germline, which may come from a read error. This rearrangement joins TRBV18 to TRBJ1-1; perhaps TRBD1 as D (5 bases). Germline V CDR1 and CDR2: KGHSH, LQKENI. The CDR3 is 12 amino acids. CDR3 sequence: CASSPRPGEGLF. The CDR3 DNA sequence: TGTGCCAGCTCACCACGGCCGGGGGAGGGCCTCTTT. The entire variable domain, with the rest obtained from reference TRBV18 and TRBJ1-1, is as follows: NAGVMQNPRHLVRRRGQEARLRCSPMKGHSHVYWYRQLPEEGLKFMVYLQKENIIDESGMPKERFSAEFPKEGPSILRIQQVVRGDSAAYFCASSPRPGEGLFGQGTRLTVV.

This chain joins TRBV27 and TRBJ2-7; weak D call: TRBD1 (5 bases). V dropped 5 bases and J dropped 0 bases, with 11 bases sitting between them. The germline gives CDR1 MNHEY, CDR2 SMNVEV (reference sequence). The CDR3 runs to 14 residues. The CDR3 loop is CASSGQDSSYEQYF. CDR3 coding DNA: TGTGCCAGCAGTGGACAAGATAGCTCCTACGAGCAGTACTTC.

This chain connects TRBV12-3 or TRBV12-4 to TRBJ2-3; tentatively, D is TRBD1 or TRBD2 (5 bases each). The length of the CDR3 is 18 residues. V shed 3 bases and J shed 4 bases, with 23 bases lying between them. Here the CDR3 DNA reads TGTGCCAGCAGTTTTTTGGCTAATCAGGGCCGGGGAGCAGATACGCAGTATTTT. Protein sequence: CASSFLANQGRGADTQYF.